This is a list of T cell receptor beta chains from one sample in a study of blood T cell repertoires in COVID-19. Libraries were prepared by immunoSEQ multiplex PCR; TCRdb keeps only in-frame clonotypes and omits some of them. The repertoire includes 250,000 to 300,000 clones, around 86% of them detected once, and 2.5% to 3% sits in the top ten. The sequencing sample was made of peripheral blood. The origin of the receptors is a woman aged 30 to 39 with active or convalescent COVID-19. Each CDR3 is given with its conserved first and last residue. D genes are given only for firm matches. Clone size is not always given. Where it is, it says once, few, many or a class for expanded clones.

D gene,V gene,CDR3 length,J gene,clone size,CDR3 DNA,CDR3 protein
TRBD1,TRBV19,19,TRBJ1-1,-,TGTGCCAGTAGTATATCTGCGACAGGGTCGTATTCCCTGAACACTGAAGCTTTCTTT,CASSISATGSYSLNTEAFF
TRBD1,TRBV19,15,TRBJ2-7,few,TGTGCCAGTAGTATAGTCGGGACAGGTACCTACGAGCAGTACTTC,CASSIVGTGTYEQYF
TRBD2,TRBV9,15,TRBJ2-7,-,TGTGCCAGCAGCGTAACAGCGGGGGGTTTGTACGAGCAGTACTTC,CASSVTAGGLYEQYF
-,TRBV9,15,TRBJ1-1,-,TGTGCCAGCAGCGTAGAAGGAGGGACGAACACTGAAGCTTTCTTT,CASSVEGGTNTEAFF
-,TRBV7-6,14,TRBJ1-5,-,TGTGCCAGCAGCCCACAGGGAAACAATCAGCCCCAGCATTTT,CASSPQGNNQPQHF
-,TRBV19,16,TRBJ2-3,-,TGTGCCAGTAGTTCCCGGGGACTTACCCTCACAGATACGCAGTATTTT,CASSSRGLTLTDTQYF
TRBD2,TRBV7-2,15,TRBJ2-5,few,TGTGCCAGCAGCTCTAGCGGGGGGGTCTCCGAGACCCAGTACTTC,CASSSSGGVSETQYF
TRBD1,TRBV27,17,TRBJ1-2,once,TGTGCCAGCAGTCCTACCCCGGGACAGGGGGGTAACTATGGCTACACCTTC,CASSPTPGQGGNYGYTF
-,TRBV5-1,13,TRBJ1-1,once,TGCGCCAGCAGCTGGACATCGAACACTGAAGCTTTCTTT,CASSWTSNTEAFF
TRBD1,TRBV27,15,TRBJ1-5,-,TGTGCCAGCAGTCCCCTGACAGGGTTTGGGCAGCCCCAGCATTTT,CASSPLTGFGQPQHF
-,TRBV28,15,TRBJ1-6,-,TGTGCCAGCAGTCCCCCCGGGGGGCACGGTTCACCCCTCCACTTT,CASSPPGGHGSPLHF
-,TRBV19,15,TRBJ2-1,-,TGTGCCAGTAGTATAACGGAGACAGCCTACAATGAGCAGTTCTTC,CASSITETAYNEQFF
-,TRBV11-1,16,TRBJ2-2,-,TGTGCCAGCAGCTTAGAGAGGTCGGCGAACACCGGGGAGCTGTTTTTT,CASSLERSANTGELFF
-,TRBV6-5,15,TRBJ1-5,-,TGTGCCAGCAGTTACGTTAGACAGGTATTAGGGCCCCAGCATTTT,CASSYVRQVLGPQHF
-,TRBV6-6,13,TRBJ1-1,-,TGTGCCAGCACCCTGACAGTGAACACTGAAGCTTTCTTT,CASTLTVNTEAFF
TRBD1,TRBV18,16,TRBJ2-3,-,TGTGCCAGCTCACCACCTGGACAGGTTCCCTATAATACGCAGTATTTT,CASSPPGQVPYNTQYF
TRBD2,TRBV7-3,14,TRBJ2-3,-,TGTGCCAGCAGCTATGGGACTAGCGGGGGGGCGCAGTATTTT,CASSYGTSGGAQYF
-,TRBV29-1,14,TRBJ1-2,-,TGCAGCGTTTTCTCGGAGGGACGTAACTATGGCTACACCTTC,CSVFSEGRNYGYTF
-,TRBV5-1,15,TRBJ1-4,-,TGCGCCAGCCGGGCGACGGTAGCGCCGAATGAAAAACTGTTTTTT,CASRATVAPNEKLFF
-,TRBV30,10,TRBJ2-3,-,TGTGCCTGGAGCATAGATACGCAGTATTTT,CAWSIDTQYF
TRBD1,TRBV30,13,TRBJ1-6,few,TGTGCCTGGAGGGGACAGGGGATTTCACCCCTCCACTTT,CAWRGQGISPLHF
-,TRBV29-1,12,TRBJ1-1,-,TGCAGCGTTGAAGATCCGGGGGCTGAAGCTTTCTTT,CSVEDPGAEAFF